What follows is one T cell receptor beta chain and its context. Its antigen is as yet unknown. This specimen comes from a study of cytomegalovirus exposure and HLA in healthy donors. Primers: 60 Vbeta forward and 13 Jbeta reverse. TCRdb keeps only in-frame clones here, not all; method: immunoSEQ multiplex PCR. The sample holds about 170,000 clones; roughly 79% are singletons and the top ten take about 2%. General observations from the study: Earlier findings revealed that most TCR beta V segments proved productive either about 87% or about 30% of the time.

Germline values: CDR1 SGHVS, CDR2 FQNEAQ. V was clipped by 2 bases and J by 3 bases; unmatched bases: 1. The length of the CDR3 is 14 residues. Sequencing was done on a sample of PBMCs. The gene calls are TRBV7-8 and TRBJ1-2; the match to TRBD1 covers 9 bases. This receptor was taken from a woman in her twenties or thirties in good health and CMV-seropositive. The CDR3 DNA sequence: TGTGCCAGCAGCTTACGGGACAGGGACTATGGCTACACCTTC. Residues: CASSLRDRDYGYTF.